These 21 T cell receptor beta chains were all obtained from the same sample, sequenced in a study of cytomegalovirus exposure and HLA in healthy donors. PCR used 60 Vbeta primers and 13 Jbeta primers. Using immunoSEQ multiplex PCR, the repertoire was profiled, and TCRdb retains in-frame clones only, with some absent. The sample contains some 170,000 clones, roughly 78% of which appear only once. The sample consisted of PBMCs. All receptors come from a man aged 40-49 years in good health and CMV-seronegative.

The chain has TRBV7-6 and TRBJ2-3; 7 positions match TRBD2. Trimming took 1 base from V and 2 from J; bases not matched to a gene: 6. The CDR3 covers 16 residues. Germline V gene data show CDR1 as SGHVS and CDR2 as FNYEAQ. The CDR3 nucleotides read TGTGCCAGCAGCTTAGGGGGGGGGACTACCACAGATACGCAGTATTTT. Protein: CASSLGGGTTTDTQYF.

This rearrangement joins TRBV6-1 to TRBJ2-6; TRBD2 is a possible D gene (5 bases). Germline V gene lookup returns CDR1 MNHNS and CDR2 SASEGT. This CDR3 has 13 amino acids. The V end was cut by 11 bases, the J end by 0 bases, with 8 bases between. The CDR3 reads CALGLSGANVLTF. The DNA for the CDR3 is TGTGCCCTCGGACTCTCTGGGGCCAACGTCCTGACTTTC.

The chain has TRBV5-6 and TRBJ2-5, with 10 bases lining up with TRBD2. From germline, CDR1 is SGHDT and CDR2 YYEEEE. This CDR3 contains 14 residues. V lost 5 bases and J lost 8; bases outside the gene matches: 9. CDR3 region: CASRIAGGGETQYF. As DNA, the CDR3 is TGTGCCAGCAGAATAGCGGGAGGTGGGGAAACCCAGTACTTC.

The gene calls are TRBV4-2 and TRBJ2-3, with 11 nucleotides matching TRBD2. With V trimmed by 1 base and J by 6 bases, 3 bases remained unmatched. The germline V gene encodes CDR1 LGHNA and CDR2 YNFKEQ. CDR3 length equals 15 residues. The CDR3 region has the DNA TGTGCCAGCAGCCAAGGACTAGCGGGACCGGATACGCAGTATTTT. Translation gives CASSQGLAGPDTQYF.

This chain connects TRBV21-1 to TRBJ1-5. TRBV21-1 is recorded as a pseudogene. The CDR3 runs 16 residues. CDR3 sequence (DNA): TGTGCCAGCAGCAAAGGGGCAGGGGAGGGAAATCAGCCCCAGCATTTT. Amino acid sequence: CASSKGAGEGNQPQHF.

The V and J genes are TRBV5-4 and TRBJ2-3; unclear D gene. Trimming took off 0 bases at V and 6 bases at J, with 8 bases between the two ends. Germline CDR1 and CDR2: SGHNT and YYREEE (reference sequence). The CDR3 covers 13 residues. In DNA form, the CDR3 reads TGTGCCAGCAGCTTGGAAGCTGTCGATACGCAGTATTTT. Translation gives CASSLEAVDTQYF.

The J gene is TRBJ2-7, the V gene TRBV7-2; D is uncertain. Germline V CDR1 and CDR2: SGHTA, FQGNSA. Trimming shortened V by 3 bases and J by 0 bases, and 12 bases separated the two germline ends. The CDR3 totals 15 residues. Written as DNA, the CDR3 is TGTGCCAGCAGCTTTGCGAGCTCCATCTCCTACGAGCAGTACTTC. Protein: CASSFASSISYEQYF.

The chain uses TRBV19 and TRBJ2-7, with 8 bases fitting TRBD2. CDR1 and CDR2 (germline): LNHDA, SQIVND (reference sequence). CDR3 size: 14 residues. Trimming removed 6 bases from V and 2 bases from J; junction bases left unmatched: 6. The CDR3 bases are TGTGCCAGTAGCCTAACTAGCGGTACCTACGAGCAGTACTTC. It encodes CASSLTSGTYEQYF. Full variable domain (remainder filled in from reference TRBV19 and TRBJ2-7): DGGITQSPKYLFRKEGQNVTLSCEQNLNHDAMYWYRQDPGQGLRLIYYSQIVNDFQKGDIAEGYSVSREKKESFPLTVTSAQKNPTAFYLCASSLTSGTYEQYFGPGTRLTVT.

CDR3 protein: CASSPNSEEYGYTF. CDR3 in DNA: TGCGCCAGCAGCCCGAACTCCGAGGAGTATGGCTACACCTTC. This chain uses TRBV5-1 with TRBJ1-2, with D hard to call. In germline, CDR1 is SGHRS, CDR2 YFSETQ. The CDR3 is made up of 14 amino acids. Trimming cost V 4 bases and J 5 bases, with 15 bases left between them. The variable domain in full, completed from reference TRBV5-1 and TRBJ1-2, reads KAGVTQTPRYLIKTRGQQVTLSCSPISGHRSVSWYQQTPGQGLQFLFEYFSETQRNKGNFPGRFSGRQFSNSRSEMNVSTLELGDSALYLCASSPNSEEYGYTFGSGTRLTVV.

The V call is TRBV21-1, the J call TRBJ1-1. TRBV21-1 is given as a pseudogene. This CDR3 region has 12 residues. CDR3 loop: CARRTSHTEAFF. The CDR3 bases are TGTGCCAGGAGGACTTCCCACACTGAAGCTTTCTTT.

This clone has just a few counts. The chain has TRBV18 and TRBJ2-3; 9 bases are a match to TRBD1. The germline V gene has CDR1 KGHSH and CDR2 LQKENI. CDR3 length: 15 residues. Trimming took 3 bases from V and 5 from J; bases not matched to a gene: 6. CDR3 loop: CASSPQGQGKDTQYF. The CDR3 nucleotides are TGTGCCAGCTCACCTCAGGGACAGGGAAAAGATACGCAGTATTTT.

J is TRBJ2-7 and V is TRBV19; D gene unclear. The CDR3 runs 14 residues. Germline CDR1 reads LNHDA; CDR2 reads SQIVND (reference sequence). V was cut by 8 bases and J by 0 bases, with 14 bases left in between. The CDR3 DNA reads TGTGCCAGTTCGAGACTTTCGAGCTCCTACGAGCAGTACTTC. Translating it yields CASSRLSSSYEQYF.

The chain joins TRBV19 to TRBJ2-7; possible D gene TRBD2, 6 bases. The V end was cut by 1 base, the J end by 2 bases, with 21 bases between. Germline lookup yields CDR1 LNHDA and CDR2 SQIVND (reference sequence). This CDR3 comprises 18 residues. The CDR3 loop is CASSIALRLDSLAYEQYF. CDR3 DNA sequence: TGTGCCAGTAGTATAGCCCTACGACTAGATAGTCTTGCCTACGAGCAGTACTTC.

The chain links TRBV6-5 to TRBJ1-1; 7 nucleotides align to TRBD1. Losses at the gene ends were 6 bases for V and 1 base for J; bases not matched to a gene: 8. CDR1 and CDR2 from the germline V gene are MNHEY and SVGAGI. This CDR3 is built from 15 residues. For the CDR3, the DNA is TGTGCCAGCAGGCGGGACAGCCAAAAGAACACTGAAGCTTTCTTT. It encodes CASRRDSQKNTEAFF.

The chain recombines TRBV7-9 with TRBJ2-3; D is unresolved. Germline CDR1 reads SEHNR; CDR2 reads FQNEAQ (reference sequence). This CDR3 contains 13 residues. Trimming cost V 5 bases and J 2 bases, with 8 bases left between them. CDR3 sequence: CASSVSITDTQYF. For the CDR3, the DNA is TGTGCCAGCAGCGTTAGTATCACAGATACGCAGTATTTT.

The J gene is TRBJ2-7, the V gene TRBV5-1, with a tentative D call TRBD1 (5 bases). Germline V lookup: CDR1 SGHRS, CDR2 YFSETQ. This CDR3 spans 15 amino acids. The V gene lost 4 bases and the J gene lost 0 bases, with 14 bases spanning the gap. CDR3 in amino acids: CASSEGVSYSYEQYF. CDR3 nucleotides: TGCGCCAGCAGCGAAGGGGTCAGCTACTCCTACGAGCAGTACTTC. Using reference TRBV5-1 and TRBJ2-7 for the parts outside the CDR3, the full variable domain is KAGVTQTPRYLIKTRGQQVTLSCSPISGHRSVSWYQQTPGQGLQFLFEYFSETQRNKGNFPGRFSGRQFSNSRSEMNVSTLELGDSALYLCASSEGVSYSYEQYFGPGTRLTVT.

The rearrangement joins TRBV6-5 to TRBJ2-7, with D hard to call. The length of the CDR3 is 14 residues. The germline V gene has CDR1 MNHEY and CDR2 SVGAGI. Trimming stripped 6 bases from V and 2 bases from J, with 14 bases between. The DNA of the CDR3 is TGTGCCAGCAGCCCCCTAAAGGCGGCCTACGAGCAGTACTTC. This encodes CASSPLKAAYEQYF.

The table lists this clone with a few counts. The chain couples TRBV30 to TRBJ1-6, with a weak D call TRBD1 (6 bases). The CDR3 is 13 amino acids. The germline gives CDR1 GTSNPN, CDR2 SVGIG (reference sequence). V dropped 2 bases and J dropped 7 bases, with 9 bases sitting between them. CDR3 nucleotides: TGTGCCTGGAGTACAGGGAACAATTCACCCCTCCACTTT. Protein sequence: CAWSTGNNSPLHF.

This sequence joins TRBV5-6 and TRBJ2-1; 10 bases align to TRBD2. The V gene's germline CDR1 is SGHDT and CDR2 YYEEEE. This CDR3 comprises 16 residues. V trimming: 3 bases; J trimming: 8 bases; junction bases outside the gene matches: 11. The CDR3, as DNA: TGTGCCAGCAGCTGGGGGGGACTAGCGAGGGTCGATGAGCAGTTCTTC. This codes for CASSWGGLARVDEQFF.

Only a few counts were recorded for this clone. The chain combines TRBV5-6 with TRBJ2-1; 8 bases are shared with TRBD2. The CDR3 length is 16 residues. CDR1 is SGHDT, CDR2 YYEEEE, per germline. V lost 0 bases, J lost 4 bases, and 6 bases stayed unmatched. As DNA, the CDR3 is TGTGCCAGCAGCTTGGCCACTAGCGGAAGATACAATGAGCAGTTCTTC. Protein: CASSLATSGRYNEQFF.

This clone occurred once. The chain carries TRBV7-8 and TRBJ2-1; tentatively, D is TRBD1 (6 bases). Germline lookup yields CDR1 SGHVS and CDR2 FQNEAQ. V lost 5 bases and J 6 bases, leaving 17 bases between the germline ends. The CDR3 extends over 15 amino acids. CDR3 region: CASSESTAGVNEQFF. In DNA, the CDR3 is TGTGCCAGCAGCGAATCCACGGCAGGGGTCAATGAGCAGTTCTTC.